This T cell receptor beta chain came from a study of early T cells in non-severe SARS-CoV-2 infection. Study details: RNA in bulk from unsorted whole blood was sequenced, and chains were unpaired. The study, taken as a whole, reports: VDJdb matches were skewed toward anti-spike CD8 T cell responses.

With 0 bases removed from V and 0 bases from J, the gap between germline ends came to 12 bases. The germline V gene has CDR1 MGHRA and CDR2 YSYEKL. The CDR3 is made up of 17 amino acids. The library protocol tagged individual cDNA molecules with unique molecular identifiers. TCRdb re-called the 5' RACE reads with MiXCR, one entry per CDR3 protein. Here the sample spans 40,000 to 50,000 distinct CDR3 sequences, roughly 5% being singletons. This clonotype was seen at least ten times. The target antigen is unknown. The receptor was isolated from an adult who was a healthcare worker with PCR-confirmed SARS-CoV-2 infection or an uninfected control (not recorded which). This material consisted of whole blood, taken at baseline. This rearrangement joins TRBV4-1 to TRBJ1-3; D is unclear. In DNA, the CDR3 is TGCGCCAGCAGCCAAGATGGACCCAGCTTCTCTGGAAACACCATATATTTT. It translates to CASSQDGPSFSGNTIYF.